A single sample gave rise to the 26 T cell receptor beta chains below, sequenced in a study of graft-versus-host responses after intestinal transplantation. Time point indicated: postoperative day 105 after intestinal transplantation (dayNNNN = postoperative day). Here immunoSEQ multiplex PCR was the method, and the copy in TCRdb shows in-frame clones only, minus some. The sample records more than 10,000 clones, roughly nine tenths being singletons. The material sequenced was PBMCs, taken 105 days after intestinal transplantation. All receptors derive from a human patient who received an intestinal transplant, so some T cells may come from the graft donor.

This clone was recorded once. The V gene is TRBV11-2, the J gene TRBJ2-1, with unresolved D. This CDR3 region has 11 residues. V was shortened by 3 bases and J by 9 bases, with 6 bases between the two germline ends. Germline values: CDR1 SGHAT, CDR2 FQNNGV. The CDR3 region is CASSLTLEQFF. CDR3 bases: TGTGCCAGCAGCTTGACTCTTGAGCAGTTCTTC.

V and J are TRBV10-3 and TRBJ1-2; perhaps TRBD1 as D (6 bases). This CDR3 comprises 12 residues. V was shortened by 6 bases and J by 4 bases, with 9 bases between the two germline ends. Germline CDR1 ENHRY, CDR2 SYGVKD. In DNA, the CDR3 is TGTGCCATCAGGGACAGAACCTATGGCTACACCTTC. The encoded protein is CAIRDRTYGYTF.

This sequence joins TRBV5-1 and TRBJ1-2; maybe TRBD1 (5 bases). CDR1 SGHRS and CDR2 YFSETQ come from the germline V gene. V was clipped by 5 bases and J by 8 bases, with 19 bases between them. There are 14 residues in the CDR3. The CDR3 protein is CASRTGTITEGYTF. In DNA form, the CDR3 reads TGCGCCAGCAGAACCGGGACTATCACGGAGGGCTACACCTTC.

The gene calls are TRBV4-1 and TRBJ2-3; 8 bases fit TRBD2. CDR3 length: 16 residues. From germline, CDR1 is MGHRA and CDR2 YSYEKL. The V and J ends lost 1 base and 1 base, in that order; junction bases with no gene match: 4. For the CDR3, the DNA is TGCGCCAGCAGCCAAGTTCAAGCGGGGGGCACAGATACGCAGTATTTT. Residues: CASSQVQAGGTDTQYF.

The chain employs TRBV10-2 and TRBJ1-2; possible D gene TRBD1, 5 bases. The CDR3 has 12 amino acids. Germline V gene lookup returns CDR1 WSHSY and CDR2 SAAADI. Trimming shortened V by 10 bases and J by 6 bases, and 15 bases separated the two germline ends. In DNA, the CDR3 is TGCGCCACTGTACGGGGGGAGGATGGCTACACCTTC. This codes for CATVRGEDGYTF.

This clone appeared a single time. The chain has TRBV4-1 and TRBJ2-7; 11 positions agree with TRBD1. This CDR3 comprises 15 residues. Germline assignment: CDR1 MGHRA and CDR2 YSYEKL. J gave up 6 bases and V 7 bases, and 11 bases lay outside the gene matches. The CDR3 region is CASNRAGQGAGEQYF. The CDR3 region has the DNA TGCGCCAGCAACCGCGCAGGACAGGGGGCGGGCGAGCAGTACTTC.

The CDR3 protein is CASRGVGTYPYEQYF. DNA of the CDR3: TGTGCCAGCAGGGGGGTTGGGACTTACCCCTACGAGCAGTACTTC. The rearrangement uses TRBV6-4 and TRBJ2-5, with a possible D match to TRBD2 (6 bases). The J call may not be correct, given that the DNA end is closer to TRBJ2-7. Looked up from germline, CDR1 is MRHNA and CDR2 is SNTAGT. The CDR3 length is 15 residues.

The gene calls are TRBV18 and TRBJ2-1, with TRBD2 identical over 12 bases. Germline-derived CDR1 and CDR2 are KGHSH and LQKENI. J gave up 7 bases and V 3 bases, and 13 bases lay outside the gene matches. The CDR3 is made up of 18 amino acids. CDR3 loop: CASSPLAGLAGLYNEQFF. Here the CDR3 DNA reads TGTGCCAGCTCACCTCTCGCCGGACTAGCGGGACTATATAATGAGCAGTTCTTC.

The chain links TRBV28 to TRBJ1-1; the D gene is possibly TRBD1 (6 bases). Germline V lookup: CDR1 MDHEN, CDR2 SYDVKM. V gave up 5 bases and J gave up 0 bases, with 16 bases separating them. This CDR3 is built from 16 residues. The CDR3 DNA is TGTGCCAGCAGTCCTGAGGGGGTGGTCATGAACACTGAAGCTTTCTTT. It encodes CASSPEGVVMNTEAFF. The full variable domain, with the rest looked up from reference TRBV28 and TRBJ1-1, is DVKVTQSSRYLVKRTGEKVFLECVQDMDHENMFWYRQDPGLGLRLIYFSYDVKMKEKGDIPEGYSVSREKKERFSLILESASTNQTSMYLCASSPEGVVMNTEAFFGQGTRLTVV.

V gene TRBV10-1 combines with J gene TRBJ2-1; 7 bases agree with TRBD2. Trimming took 0 bases from V and 2 from J; bases not matched to a gene: 10. From germline, CDR1 is WNHNN and CDR2 SYGVQD (reference sequence). This CDR3 has 18 amino acids. The CDR3 DNA reads TGCGCCAGCAGTGAGTCGTCCGTAGCGGGTCTACCCTACAATGAGCAGTTCTTC. Protein sequence: CASSESSVAGLPYNEQFF.

The chain recombines TRBV13 with TRBJ2-7, with D maybe TRBD2 (6 bases). Germline V lookup: CDR1 PRHDT, CDR2 FYEKMQ (reference sequence). The CDR3 covers 15 residues. The V end was cut by 2 bases, the J end by 2 bases, with 13 bases between. The CDR3 protein is CASSLSGLAAYEQYF. The CDR3 DNA reads as TGTGCCAGCAGCTTATCGGGACTCGCGGCCTACGAGCAGTACTTC.

The chain carries TRBV2 and TRBJ1-5; a possible D gene is TRBD1 (5 bases). The germline V and J ends were trimmed by 3 bases and 4 bases, with 16 bases remaining between them. This CDR3 contains 16 residues. Germline V CDR1 and CDR2: SNHLY, FYNNEI. CDR3 DNA: TGTGCCAGCAGTGATCCGAGCGACAGACCGAATCAGCCCCAGCATTTT. Protein product: CASSDPSDRPNQPQHF.

Worth noting for this clone: Different DNA sequences within this sample yield the same CDR3. The gene calls are TRBV7-3 and TRBJ2-1; TRBD2 aligns across 9 bases. Germline CDR1 and CDR2: SGHTA and FQGTGA. The CDR3 sequence is 15 residues long. V shed 2 bases and J 6 bases; nucleotides not matched to a gene: 5. The CDR3: CASSLEAGLANEQFF. The DNA for the CDR3 is TGTGCCAGCAGCTTAGAGGCGGGACTAGCCAATGAGCAGTTCTTC.

The chain has TRBV28 and TRBJ2-2; 15 bases line up with TRBD2. Germline values: CDR1 MDHEN, CDR2 SYDVKM. V lost 5 bases, J lost 6 bases, and 13 bases stayed unmatched. The length of the CDR3 is 19 residues. The CDR3 DNA follows: TGTGCCAGCAGTACAGGGCAGGGACTAGCGGGAGGTCCGGCCGGGGAGCTGTTTTTT. This encodes CASSTGQGLAGGPAGELFF.

J is TRBJ1-1 and V is TRBV18, with 8 bases fitting TRBD1. CDR1 is KGHSH, CDR2 LQKENI, per germline. Losses at the gene ends were 6 bases for V and 0 bases for J; bases not matched to a gene: 15. There are 18 residues in the CDR3. In DNA, the CDR3 is TGTGCCAGCTCTCCCTTAGGACAGGGCCACAGGATGAACACTGAAGCTTTCTTT. Protein: CASSPLGQGHRMNTEAFF.

The chain joins TRBV6-5 to TRBJ2-1; weak D call: TRBD1 (5 bases). V lost 4 bases and J lost 7, with 11 bases in between. Germline V gene sequence: CDR1 MNHEY, CDR2 SVGAGI. CDR3 length equals 13 residues. CDR3 in amino acids: CASSWGEINEQFF. The CDR3 DNA reads as TGTGCCAGCAGTTGGGGCGAGATTAATGAGCAGTTCTTC.

The chain employs TRBV6-1 and TRBJ2-3; TRBD1 matches at 10 bases. V shed 3 bases, J shed 4 bases, and the junction held 1 base outside the gene matches. This CDR3 region has 14 residues. Germline CDR1 MNHNS, CDR2 SASEGT. The CDR3 loop is CASSETGGPDTQYF. The CDR3 DNA is TGTGCCAGCAGTGAGACAGGGGGCCCAGATACGCAGTATTTT.

The chain couples TRBV6-5 to TRBJ1-6; no clear D. Germline CDR1 and CDR2: MNHEY and SVGAGI. Trimming took off 0 bases at V and 8 bases at J, with 5 bases between the two ends. The CDR3 consists of 13 residues. In DNA form, the CDR3 reads TGTGCCAGCAGTTACTCGGGGTATTCACCCCTCCACTTT. It codes for CASSYSGYSPLHF.

J is TRBJ2-7 and V is TRBV6-5; 9 positions agree with TRBD2. The length of the CDR3 is 13 residues. Trimming took 8 bases from V and 5 from J; bases not matched to a gene: 7. Germline assignment: CDR1 MNHEY and CDR2 SVGAGI. The CDR3 region is CASAPAGGDEQYF. CDR3 DNA sequence: TGTGCCAGCGCCCCAGCGGGAGGAGACGAGCAGTACTTC.

This clone was detected a few times. The chain links TRBV2 to TRBJ2-1; 8 bases line up with TRBD2. The CDR3 has 15 amino acids. V lost 6 bases and J lost 1; bases outside the gene matches: 5. The germline CDR1 and CDR2 sequences are SNHLY and FYNNEI. The CDR3 DNA sequence: TGTGCCAGCAGGCGGAGCGGGAGTTCCTACAATGAGCAGTTCTTC. Protein: CASRRSGSSYNEQFF.

This chain joins TRBV27 and TRBJ2-6; D uncertain. The germline V gene has CDR1 MNHEY and CDR2 SMNVEV (reference sequence). This CDR3 region has 15 residues. V was pared by 5 bases and J by 0 bases, with 8 bases between. The CDR3 protein is CASSIGISGANVLTF. The DNA for the CDR3 is TGTGCCAGCAGTATAGGAATCTCTGGGGCCAACGTCCTGACTTTC.

The chain carries TRBV9 and TRBJ2-7; D perhaps matches TRBD2 (5 bases). From germline, CDR1 is SGDLS and CDR2 YYNGEE. CDR3 length: 14 residues. V lost 0 bases and J lost 5, with 12 bases in between. Here the CDR3 DNA reads TGTGCCAGCAGCGTAGAAGGAGGTCCCCACGAGCAGTACTTC. This encodes CASSVEGGPHEQYF. Complete variable domain (other parts from reference TRBV9 and TRBJ2-7): DSGVTQTPKHLITATGQRVTLRCSPRSGDLSVYWYQQSLDQGLQFLIQYYNGEERAKGNILERFSAQQFPDLHSELNLSSLELGDSALYFCASSVEGGPHEQYFGPGTRLTVT.

The chain combines TRBV25-1 with TRBJ2-6; D remains unclear. V gave up 3 bases and J gave up 0 bases, with 6 bases separating them. This CDR3 comprises 15 residues. Germline lookup yields CDR1 MGHDK and CDR2 SYGVNS. CDR3 amino acids: CASSESFSGANVLTF. In DNA form, the CDR3 reads TGTGCCAGCAGTGAGTCCTTCTCTGGGGCCAACGTCCTGACTTTC.

This clone was seen once. The chain employs TRBV4-1 and TRBJ1-3; 8 bases map to TRBD1. The germline gives CDR1 MGHRA, CDR2 YSYEKL. There are 17 residues in the CDR3. The V segment lost 3 bases and the J segment 2 bases; nucleotides outside the gene matches: 9. The CDR3 protein is CASSQRGQGGTGNTIYF. The DNA of the CDR3 is TGCGCCAGCAGCCAGCGAGGACAGGGCGGAACTGGAAACACCATATATTTT.

This clone was detected only a few times. This chain links TRBV6-5 with TRBJ1-1, with 7 bases that match TRBD1. The V and J ends lost 6 bases and 5 bases, in that order; junction bases with no gene match: 3. The CDR3 totals 12 residues. Germline CDR1 and CDR2: MNHEY and SVGAGI. In DNA form, the CDR3 reads TGTGCCAGCAGCACACAGGGGACTGAAGCTTTCTTT. Protein sequence: CASSTQGTEAFF.

The chain has TRBV4-1 and TRBJ2-1; possibly TRBD1 or TRBD2 for D (5 bases each). Germline CDR1 MGHRA, CDR2 YSYEKL. V dropped 3 bases and J dropped 9 bases, with 6 bases sitting between them. CDR3 length: 11 amino acids. The CDR3 nucleotides are TGCGCCAGCAGCCATGGGACTGAGCAGTTCTTC. Its protein is CASSHGTEQFF.